The text below deals with one T cell receptor (beta chain). What antigen it recognizes has not been identified. Sequence at one end of the junction differs from germline and may be a read error. At the DNA level, this CDR3 is encoded by other sequences in the same sample as well. Libraries were built with PCR. For sequencing, an Illumina HiSeq 4000 was employed. High-throughput sequencing was used to profile the TCR beta-chain CDR3 region of each patient. Turning to the authors' computational methods: CDR3 differences across clinicopathological groups were used to build a classifier for discriminating distant-metastatic papillary thyroid cancer patients. The Shannon index was used to assess repertoire diversity, and the Morisita-Horn index was used to assess tumor-blood repertoire similarity. TCRdb applied fastp at Q25 and MiXCR to the public reads, then kept only in-frame beta chains. Clone size and V and J calls follow TCRdb, not the original study. This sample comprises about 27,000 clones, over 12% of them detected only once. The ten most abundant clones make up more than 15% of the sample.

The source of the sample is a study of metastatic and nonmetastatic thyroid tumors (TCRdb year 2020). The study in broad terms: The researchers compared repertoires between peripheral blood samples and tumor or nodule tissue samples from patients with malignant or benign thyroid disease. What the authors observed across the whole study: In both blood and tumor samples, TCR beta diversity was reported to be significantly higher in malignant tumors than in benign nodules.

No patient had received any treatment before thyroid surgery. Using T-cell receptor beta sequencing, the researchers looked back retrospectively at clinical samples from patients, gathered between about 2011 and 2018. This TCR was sampled from a male donor with papillary thyroid cancer or a benign thyroid nodule (not recorded which). Some clones in this sample may be carry-over from other donors' samples. The sequencing sample was made of blood.

The sequenced DNA is TGTGCCAGCAGCTACTCCGTGGGTGACACCACAGATACGCAGTATTTT. Translated, this is CASSYSVGDTTDTQYF. Rearrangement joined TRBV6-2 or TRBV6-3 to TRBJ2-3, with the D gene call left open. Reading from cysteine to phenylalanine, the CDR3 counts 16 amino acids. Kept here is only the CDR3 DNA, which spans 48 bases and is read in frame from base 1. The germline V gene yields MNHEY for CDR1 and SVGEGT for CDR2.